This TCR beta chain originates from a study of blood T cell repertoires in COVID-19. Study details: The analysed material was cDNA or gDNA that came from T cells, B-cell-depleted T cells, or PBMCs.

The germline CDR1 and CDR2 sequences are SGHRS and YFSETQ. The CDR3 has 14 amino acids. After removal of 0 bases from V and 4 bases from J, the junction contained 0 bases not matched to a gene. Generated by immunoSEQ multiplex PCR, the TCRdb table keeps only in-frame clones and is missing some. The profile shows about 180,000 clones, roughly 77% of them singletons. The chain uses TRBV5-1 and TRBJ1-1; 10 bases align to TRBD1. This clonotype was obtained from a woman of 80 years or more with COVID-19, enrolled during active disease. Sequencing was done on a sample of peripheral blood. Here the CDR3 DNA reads TGCGCCAGCAGCTTGGGGACAGGGGGCACTGAAGCTTTCTTT. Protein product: CASSLGTGGTEAFF.